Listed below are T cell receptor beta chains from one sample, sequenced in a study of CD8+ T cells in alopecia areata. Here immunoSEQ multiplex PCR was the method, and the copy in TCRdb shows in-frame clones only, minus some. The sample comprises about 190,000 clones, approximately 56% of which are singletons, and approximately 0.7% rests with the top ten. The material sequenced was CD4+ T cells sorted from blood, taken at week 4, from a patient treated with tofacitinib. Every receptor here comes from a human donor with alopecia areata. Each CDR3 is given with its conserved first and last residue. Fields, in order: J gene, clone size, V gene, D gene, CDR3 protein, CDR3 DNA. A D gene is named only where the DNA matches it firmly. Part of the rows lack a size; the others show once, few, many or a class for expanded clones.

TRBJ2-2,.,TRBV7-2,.,CASSGRTGTGELFF,TGTGCCAGCAGCGGGCGGACGGGGACCGGGGAGCTGTTTTTT
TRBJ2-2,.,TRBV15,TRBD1,CATSIKDRDTGELFF,TGTGCCACCAGCATAAAGGACAGGGACACCGGGGAGCTGTTTTTT
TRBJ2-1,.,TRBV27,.,CASSLGYNEQFF,TGTGCCAGCAGTTTAGGGTACAATGAGCAGTTCTTC
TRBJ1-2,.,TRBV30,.,CAWSPGYGYGYTF,TGTGCCTGGAGTCCAGGGTACGGCTATGGCTACACCTTC
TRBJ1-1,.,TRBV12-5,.,CASGLSPNTEAFF,TGTGCTAGTGGTTTGTCGCCTAACACTGAAGCTTTCTTT
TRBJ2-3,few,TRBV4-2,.,CASSRRDGGTDTQYF,TGTGCCAGCAGCCGCCGGGACGGAGGCACAGATACGCAGTATTTT
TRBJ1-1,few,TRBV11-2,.,CASSSRGGITEAFF,TGTGCCAGCAGCTCCCGTGGGGGGATCACTGAAGCTTTCTTT
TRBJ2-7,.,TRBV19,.,CASSIESEQYF,TGTGCCAGTAGTATCGAGTCCGAGCAGTACTTC
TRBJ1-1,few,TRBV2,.,CASSERASNTEAFF,TGTGCCAGCAGTGAGCGGGCAAGCAACACTGAAGCTTTCTTT
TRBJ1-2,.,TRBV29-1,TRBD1,CSVEGTANPYGYTF,TGCAGCGTTGAGGGGACAGCAAACCCTTATGGCTACACCTTC
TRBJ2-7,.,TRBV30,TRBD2,CAHQGAGDGGAYEQYF,TGTGCCCACCAAGGGGCGGGGGATGGCGGAGCCTACGAGCAGTACTTC
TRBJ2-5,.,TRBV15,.,CATSRARDTGQYF,TGTGCCACCAGCAGAGCCCGGGACACCGGGCAGTACTTC
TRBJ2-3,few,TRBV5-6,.,CASSLVIGTTDTQYF,TGTGCCAGCAGCTTGGTTATCGGGACCACAGATACGCAGTATTTT
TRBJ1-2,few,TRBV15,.,CATSRGPGEGYTF,TGTGCCACCAGCAGAGGTCCAGGGGAAGGCTACACCTTC
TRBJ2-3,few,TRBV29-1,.,CSVVSGGKVSTDTQYF,TGCAGCGTTGTAAGCGGCGGGAAGGTCAGCACAGATACGCAGTATTTT
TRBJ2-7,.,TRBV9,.,CASSADTGRTEQYF,TGTGCCAGCAGCGCGGACACGGGAAGGACCGAGCAGTACTTC
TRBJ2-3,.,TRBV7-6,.,CASTAYGGATDTQYF,TGTGCCAGCACCGCGTATGGGGGGGCAACAGATACGCAGTATTTT
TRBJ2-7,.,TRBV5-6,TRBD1,CASSRTGGFDEQYF,TGTGCCAGCTCCCGGACAGGGGGCTTCGACGAGCAGTACTTC
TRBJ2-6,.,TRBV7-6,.,CASSLGGLSSGANVLTF,TGTGCCAGCAGTCTCGGGGGTCTTAGCTCTGGGGCCAACGTCCTGACTTTC
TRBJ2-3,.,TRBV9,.,CASSVGTPDTQYF,TGTGCCAGCAGCGTAGGCACGCCAGATACGCAGTATTTT
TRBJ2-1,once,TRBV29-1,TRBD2,CSVRDYNYNEQFF,TGCAGCGTAAGGGACTACAACTACAATGAGCAGTTCTTC
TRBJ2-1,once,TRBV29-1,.,CSVPNYNEQFF,TGCAGCGTCCCCAACTACAATGAGCAGTTCTTC
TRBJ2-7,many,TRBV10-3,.,CASHGGDSYEQYF,TGTGCCTCCCACGGAGGGGACTCCTACGAGCAGTACTTC
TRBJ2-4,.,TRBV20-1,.,CSARRDIQYF,TGCAGTGCTAGGCGCGACATTCAGTACTTC
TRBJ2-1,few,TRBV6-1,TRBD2,CASGPSGTIYNEQFF,TGTGCCAGCGGCCCCAGCGGGACTATCTACAATGAGCAGTTCTTC
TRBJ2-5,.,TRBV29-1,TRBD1,CSAAGTEETQYF,TGCAGCGCCGCCGGGACAGAAGAGACCCAGTACTTC
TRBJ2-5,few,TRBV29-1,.,CSAPTGSGETQYF,TGCAGCGCCCCGACCGGGAGTGGAGAGACCCAGTACTTC
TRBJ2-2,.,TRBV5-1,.,CASSLLGHSNTGELFF,TGCGCCAGCAGCTTGTTGGGACACTCGAACACCGGGGAGCTGTTTTTT
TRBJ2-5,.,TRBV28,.,CASSGFAVGETQYF,TGTGCCAGCTCCGGGTTCGCGGTGGGGGAGACCCAGTACTTC
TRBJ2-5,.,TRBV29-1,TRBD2,CSSGGAAGGLQETQYF,TGCAGCTCCGGGGGTGCGGCGGGAGGTCTCCAAGAGACCCAGTACTTC
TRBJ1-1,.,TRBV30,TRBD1,CAWAETGYTEAFF,TGTGCCTGGGCCGAGACAGGGTATACTGAAGCTTTCTTT
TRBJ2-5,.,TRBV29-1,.,CSVVSVTGDQETQYF,TGCAGCGTTGTTTCCGTGACAGGAGACCAAGAGACCCAGTACTTC
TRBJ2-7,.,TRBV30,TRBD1,CAWSAHRGSYEQYF,TGTGCCTGGAGTGCCCACAGGGGTAGCTACGAGCAGTACTTC
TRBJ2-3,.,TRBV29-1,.,CSVAGGMGRTDTQYF,TGCAGCGTTGCGGGCGGGATGGGACGAACAGATACGCAGTATTTT
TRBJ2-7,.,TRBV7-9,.,CASSSDRPFEQYF,TGTGCCAGCAGCTCTGACAGGCCCTTTGAGCAGTACTTC
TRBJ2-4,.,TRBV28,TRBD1,CASSLWGQAAAKNIQYF,TGTGCCAGCAGTTTATGGGGACAGGCGGCAGCCAAAAACATTCAGTACTTC
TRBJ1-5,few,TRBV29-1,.,CSVAGGSNQPQHF,TGCAGCGTTGCGGGTGGAAGCAATCAGCCCCAGCATTTT
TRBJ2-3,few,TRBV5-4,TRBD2,CASRLAGGTDTQYF,TGTGCCAGCAGGCTAGCGGGAGGCACAGATACGCAGTATTTT
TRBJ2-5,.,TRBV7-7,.,CASSGRGLETQYF,TGTGCCAGCAGCGGACGGGGGCTGGAGACCCAGTACTTC
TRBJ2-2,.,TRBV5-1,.,CASSFPETNTGELFF,TGCGCCAGCAGCTTCCCAGAGACGAACACCGGGGAGCTGTTTTTT
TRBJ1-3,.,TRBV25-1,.,CASSEYRGTGNTIYF,TGTGCCAGCAGTGAATATAGGGGGACTGGAAACACCATATATTTT